The source of this TCR beta chain is a study of T cell responses to AZD1222 COVID-19 vaccine. Assay used: immunoSEQ multiplex PCR; TCRdb lists only in-frame clones, some missing. The table lists about 140,000 clones, about 91% of them singletons. Trimming at V came to 4 bases and at J to 4 bases, leaving 2 bases not matched to a gene. Germline V gene sequence: CDR1 MGHRA, CDR2 YSYEKL. The CDR3 extends over 14 amino acids. A note on this clone: The antigen is not known.

Overall study results and limits: Elevations in Spike-specific TCR breadth and depth followed administration of two AZD1222 doses. Dominant CD4 TCR responses targeted spike regions 160-218 and 743-854.

V is TRBV4-1 and J is TRBJ1-1; TRBD1 agrees at 11 bases. The clonotype was recovered from an adult in good health. The sample consisted of peripheral blood, taken on day 0 of AZD1222 vaccination. CDR3 loop: CASSLGTGGTEAFF. The CDR3 nucleotides are TGCGCCAGCAGCCTCGGGACAGGGGGCACTGAAGCTTTCTTT.